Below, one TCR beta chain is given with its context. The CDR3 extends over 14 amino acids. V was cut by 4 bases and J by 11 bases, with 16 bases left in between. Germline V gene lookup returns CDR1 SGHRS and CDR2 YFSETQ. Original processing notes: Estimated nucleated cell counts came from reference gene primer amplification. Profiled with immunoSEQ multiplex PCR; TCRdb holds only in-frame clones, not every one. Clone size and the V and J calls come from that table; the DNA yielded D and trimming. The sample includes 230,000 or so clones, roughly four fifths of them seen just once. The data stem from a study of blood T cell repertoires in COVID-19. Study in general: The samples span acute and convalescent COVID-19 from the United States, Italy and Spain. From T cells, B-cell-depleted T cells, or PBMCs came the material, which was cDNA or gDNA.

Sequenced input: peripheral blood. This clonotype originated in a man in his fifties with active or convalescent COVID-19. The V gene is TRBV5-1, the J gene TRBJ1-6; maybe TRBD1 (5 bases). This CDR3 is CASSPGDSHTPLHF. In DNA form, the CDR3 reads TGCGCCAGCAGCCCCGGTGACAGCCATACACCCCTCCACTTT.